This T cell receptor (beta chain) was recovered during a study of T-cell memory formation after mild COVID-19. As for the study in general: TCR clustering was largely donor specific.

V gave up 2 bases and J gave up 5 bases, with 15 bases separating them. The CDR3 runs to 15 residues. Germline V gene data show CDR1 as SGHAT and CDR2 as FQNNGV. TCRdb ran MiXCR on the 5' RACE reads and lists one entry per CDR3 protein. The sample lists approximately 400,000 distinct CDR3 sequences, about a sixth seen once, with 20% to 25% in the top ten. This receptor was identified in a man in his late teens or twenties who had mild COVID-19 (a few samples of this study predate the infection). Cell type and time point are not known. The chain is built from TRBV11-2 and TRBJ2-5; no definite D call. Sequences were obtained from PBMCs or a T cell subset sorted from them (not recorded which). CDR3 amino acids: CASSLSAGSRETQYF. The CDR3 nucleotides are TGTGCCAGCAGCTTATCGGCCGGCAGTCGGGAGACCCAGTACTTC.